The TCR beta chain under discussion was sequenced for a study of blood T cell repertoires in COVID-19. About the study: T cells, B-cell-depleted T cells, or PBMCs provided the cDNA or gDNA that served as material.

The cohort comprised adults aged about 18 to 100 years residing in about two dozen US areas. The study counted Cohort 3 donors as recovered given two negative PCRs, clearance, or symptom resolution. V lost 4 bases to trimming and J lost 5 bases; unmatched junction nucleotides: 12. CDR1 and CDR2 from the germline V gene are SEHNR and FQNEAQ (reference sequence). The length of the CDR3 is 16 residues. Profiled with immunoSEQ multiplex PCR; TCRdb holds only in-frame clones, not every one. This repertoire shows about 380,000 clones, over 75% found once; its top ten account for approximately 1.2%. The specimen was PBMCs or T cells enriched from blood (not recorded which). This TCR was recovered from a man younger than 40 who had recovered from COVID-19. The chain couples TRBV7-9 to TRBJ2-7, with 9 bases matching TRBD1. The CDR3 DNA follows: TGTGCCAGCAGCTGGGCGAGACAGGGGGAAGGGGACGAGCAGTACTTC. Translating gives CASSWARQGEGDEQYF.